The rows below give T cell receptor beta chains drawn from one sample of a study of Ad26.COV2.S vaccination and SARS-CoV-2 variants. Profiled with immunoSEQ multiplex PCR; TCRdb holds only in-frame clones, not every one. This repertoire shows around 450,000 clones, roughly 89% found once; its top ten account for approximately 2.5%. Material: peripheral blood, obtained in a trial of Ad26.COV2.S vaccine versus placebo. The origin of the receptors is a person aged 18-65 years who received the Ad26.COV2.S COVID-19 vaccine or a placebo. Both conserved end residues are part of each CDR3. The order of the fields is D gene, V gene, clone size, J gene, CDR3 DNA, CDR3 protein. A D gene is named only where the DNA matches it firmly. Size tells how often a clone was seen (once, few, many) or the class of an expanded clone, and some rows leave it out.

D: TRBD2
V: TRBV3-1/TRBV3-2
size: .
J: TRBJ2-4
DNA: TGTGCCAGCAGCCAAGACCATCGGCGGGAGGTAGTTGCCAAAAACATTCAGTACTTC
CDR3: CASSQDHRREVVAKNIQYF

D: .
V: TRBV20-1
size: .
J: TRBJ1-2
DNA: TGCAGTGCTAACCTTGGCTACACCTTC
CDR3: CSANLGYTF

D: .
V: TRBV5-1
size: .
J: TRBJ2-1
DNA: TGCGCCAGCGGACTCATGCACAGTGGCAATGAGCAGTTCTTC
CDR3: CASGLMHSGNEQFF

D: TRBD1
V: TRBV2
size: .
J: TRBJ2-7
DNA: TGTGCCAGCATCCGTCACAGGGGGATGACCTACGAGCAGTACTTC
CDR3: CASIRHRGMTYEQYF

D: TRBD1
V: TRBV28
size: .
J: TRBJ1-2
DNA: TGTGCCAGCAGAACAGGACAGGGAACCTATGGCTACACCTTC
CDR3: CASRTGQGTYGYTF

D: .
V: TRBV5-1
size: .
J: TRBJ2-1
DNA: TGCGCCAGCAGCGTCCGGGACTCATCCTACAATGAGCAGTTCTTC
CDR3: CASSVRDSSYNEQFF

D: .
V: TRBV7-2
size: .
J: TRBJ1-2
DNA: TGTGCCAGCAGCTCCTGGGGTCCGAGGGACTACACCTTC
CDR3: CASSSWGPRDYTF

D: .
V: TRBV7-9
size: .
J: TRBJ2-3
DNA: TGTGCCAGCAGTCCGACATGGGGGCGAGTAGATACGCAGTATTTT
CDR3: CASSPTWGRVDTQYF

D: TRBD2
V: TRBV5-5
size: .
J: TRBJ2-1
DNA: TGTGCCAGCAGCTTCCTAGCGGGGGCTCTCAATGAGCAGTTCTTC
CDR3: CASSFLAGALNEQFF

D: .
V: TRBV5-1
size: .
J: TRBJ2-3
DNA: TGCGCCAGCAGCTTGCGGACTCAGAGGTCCGCAGATACGCAGTATTTT
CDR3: CASSLRTQRSADTQYF

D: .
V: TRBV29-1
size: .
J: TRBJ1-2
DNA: TGCAGCGTTGCGTTCAGGGTGAGCGGCTACACCTTC
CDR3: CSVAFRVSGYTF

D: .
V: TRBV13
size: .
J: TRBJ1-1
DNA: TGTGCCAGCAGCTCCCTGACAGAAATGAACACTGAAGCTTTCTTT
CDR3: CASSSLTEMNTEAFF

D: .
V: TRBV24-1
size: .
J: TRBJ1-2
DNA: TGTGCCACCAGTTCCGCGAGGGGGGCAGAAGGCTACACCTTC
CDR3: CATSSARGAEGYTF

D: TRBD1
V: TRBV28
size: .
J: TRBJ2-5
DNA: TGTGCCAGCAGCTCGGGACAGAGCCAAGAGACCCAGTACTTC
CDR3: CASSSGQSQETQYF

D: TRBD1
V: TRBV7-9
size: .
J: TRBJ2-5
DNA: TGTGCCAGCAGCTTAGAGGTCAGGGGGCGATCAACGGAGACCCAGTACTTC
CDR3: CASSLEVRGRSTETQYF

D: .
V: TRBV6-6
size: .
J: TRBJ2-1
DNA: TGTGCCAGCAGTTACTCTATGGGAGGTGAGCAGTTCTTC
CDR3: CASSYSMGGEQFF

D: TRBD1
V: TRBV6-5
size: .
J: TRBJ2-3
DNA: TGTGCCAGCAGTCTTGACAGGGTAGCAGATACGCAGTATTTT
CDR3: CASSLDRVADTQYF

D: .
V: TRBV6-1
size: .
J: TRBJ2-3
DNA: TGTGCCAGCAGTGAGGGTATCCTTAGCGGTAGCACAGATACGCAGTATTTT
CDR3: CASSEGILSGSTDTQYF

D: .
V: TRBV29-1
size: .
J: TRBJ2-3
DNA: TGCAGCGTTGTTCGGTGGGGCGGACTCACAGATACGCAGTATTTT
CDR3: CSVVRWGGLTDTQYF

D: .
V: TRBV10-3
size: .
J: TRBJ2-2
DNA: TGTGCCATCGGGGACACATCGGGGACCGGGGAGCTGTTTTTT
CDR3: CAIGDTSGTGELFF

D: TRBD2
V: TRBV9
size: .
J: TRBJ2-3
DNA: TGTGCCAGCAGCGCTAGCGGGAGGGCAGATACGCAGTATTTT
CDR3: CASSASGRADTQYF

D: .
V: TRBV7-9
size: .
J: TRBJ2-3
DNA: TGTGCCAGCAGCTTAGTGACCCGAAGAACGCAGTATTTT
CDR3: CASSLVTRRTQYF

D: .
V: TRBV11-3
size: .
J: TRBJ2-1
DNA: TGTGCCAGCAGCTTAGTTCGCCACTACAATGAGCAGTTCTTC
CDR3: CASSLVRHYNEQFF

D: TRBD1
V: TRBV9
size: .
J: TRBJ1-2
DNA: TGTGCCAGCAGCGGCCCCAGGACAGGCCTTTCTAACTATGGCTACACCTTC
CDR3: CASSGPRTGLSNYGYTF

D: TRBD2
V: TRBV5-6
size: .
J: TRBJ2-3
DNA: TGTGCCAGCAGCCGGACTAGCCCAGATACGCAGTATTTT
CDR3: CASSRTSPDTQYF

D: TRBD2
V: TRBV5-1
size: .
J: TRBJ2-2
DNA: TGCGCCAGCAGCTTGGGGACTAGGAACACCGGGGAGCTGTTTTTT
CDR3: CASSLGTRNTGELFF

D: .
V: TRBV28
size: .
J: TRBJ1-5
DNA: TGTGCCAGCAGCCACAGGGCCCAGCATTTT
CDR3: CASSHRAQHF

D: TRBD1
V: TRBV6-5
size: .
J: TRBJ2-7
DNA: TGTGCCAGCAGACGGACAGGGACCTACGAGCAGTACTTC
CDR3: CASRRTGTYEQYF

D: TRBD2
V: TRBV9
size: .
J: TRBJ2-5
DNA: TGTGCCAGCAGCGTAGGGGGAGCGGGAGGGCAAGAGACCCAGTACTTC
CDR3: CASSVGGAGGQETQYF

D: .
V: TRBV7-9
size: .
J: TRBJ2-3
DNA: TGTGCCAGCAGCCTACTACCAGATACGCAGTATTTT
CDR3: CASSLLPDTQYF

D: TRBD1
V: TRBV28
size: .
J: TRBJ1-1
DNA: TGTGCCAGCAGTCCACTCTTCCGGACAGGAGGGGGTCAGAACACTGAAGCTTTCTTT
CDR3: CASSPLFRTGGGQNTEAFF

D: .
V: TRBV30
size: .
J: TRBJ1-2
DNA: TGTGCCTGGGGGAACTATGGCTACACCTTC
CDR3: CAWGNYGYTF

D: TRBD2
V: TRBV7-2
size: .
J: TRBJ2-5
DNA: TGTGCCAGCAGCTGGGGACTAGCGGGAGTCGCAGAGACCCAGTACTTC
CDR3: CASSWGLAGVAETQYF

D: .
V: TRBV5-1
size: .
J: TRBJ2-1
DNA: TGCGCCAGCAGCTTCACAGTACCAATCTCCTACAATGAGCAGTTCTTC
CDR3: CASSFTVPISYNEQFF

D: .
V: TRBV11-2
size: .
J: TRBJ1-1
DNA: TGTGCCAGCAGCTCCTCCGCGAAACTCACTGAAGCTTTCTTT
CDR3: CASSSSAKLTEAFF

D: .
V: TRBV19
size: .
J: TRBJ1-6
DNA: TGTGCCAGTAGTATTCGGGGAGGCCAGGCAAGTGGTTCACCCCTCCACTTT
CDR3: CASSIRGGQASGSPLHF

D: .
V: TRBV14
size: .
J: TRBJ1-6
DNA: TGTGCCAGCAGCCCCTTGCCAGGGACGGACTCACCCCTCCACTTT
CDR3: CASSPLPGTDSPLHF

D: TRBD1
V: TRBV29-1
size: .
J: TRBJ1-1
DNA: TGCAGCGCCCAGGGGGCGATGGACACTGAAGCTTTCTTT
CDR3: CSAQGAMDTEAFF

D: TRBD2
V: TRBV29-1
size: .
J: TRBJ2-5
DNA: TGCAGCGTTGTTGGCCAGCGGGGGGCCGGGACCCAGTACTTC
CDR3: CSVVGQRGAGTQYF

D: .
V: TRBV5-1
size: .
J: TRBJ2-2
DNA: TGCGCCAGCAGCGTCCCGACAGAGAACACCGGGGAGCTGTTTTTT
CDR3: CASSVPTENTGELFF

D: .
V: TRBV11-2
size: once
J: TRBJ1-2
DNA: TGTGCCAGCAGTTCTCGACAGAAACACATTGGCTACACCTTC
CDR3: CASSSRQKHIGYTF

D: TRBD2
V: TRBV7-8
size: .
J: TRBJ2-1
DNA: TGTGCCAGCAGCGTCTCACTAGCGGCCTCTAAATACAATGAGCAGTTCTTC
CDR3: CASSVSLAASKYNEQFF

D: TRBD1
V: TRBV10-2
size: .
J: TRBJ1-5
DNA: TGCGCCAGCAGTGTCAGGGGGCGCGATCAGCCCCAGCATTTT
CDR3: CASSVRGRDQPQHF

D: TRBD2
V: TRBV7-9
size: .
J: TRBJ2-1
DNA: TGTGCCAGCAGGACGACTATTGGCGGGAGTAGGAATGAGCAGTTCTTC
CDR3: CASRTTIGGSRNEQFF

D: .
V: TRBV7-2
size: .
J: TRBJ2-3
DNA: TGTGCCAGCAGCTTTTCTGGCCTAATTGCAGATACGCAGTATTTT
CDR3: CASSFSGLIADTQYF

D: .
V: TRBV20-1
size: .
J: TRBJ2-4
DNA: TGCAGTGCTAGTTGGGTAGCGGCGGACAAAAACATTCAGTACTTC
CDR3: CSASWVAADKNIQYF

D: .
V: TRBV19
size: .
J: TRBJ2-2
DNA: TGTGCCAGTAGTATTCGGACACCTGGGACCGGGGAGCTGTTTTTT
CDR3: CASSIRTPGTGELFF

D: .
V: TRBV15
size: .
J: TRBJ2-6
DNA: TGTGCCACCAGCAGAATTACAGGGTACAGTGGGGCCAACGTCCTGACTTTC
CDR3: CATSRITGYSGANVLTF

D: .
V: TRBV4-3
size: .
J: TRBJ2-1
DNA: TGCGCCAGCAGCCATGGACCCAGCTCCTACAATGAGCAGTTCTTC
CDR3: CASSHGPSSYNEQFF

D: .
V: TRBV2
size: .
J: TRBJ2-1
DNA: TGTGCCAGCAGTTACGAGGGCCGCTCCTACAATGAGCAGTTCTTC
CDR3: CASSYEGRSYNEQFF

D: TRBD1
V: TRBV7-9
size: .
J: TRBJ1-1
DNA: TGTGCCAGCAGCGACATACAGGGGACTGAAGCTTTCTTT
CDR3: CASSDIQGTEAFF

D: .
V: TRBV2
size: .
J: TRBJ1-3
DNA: TGTGCCAGCAGTATGGGGGGTCGGTCTGGAAACACCATATATTTT
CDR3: CASSMGGRSGNTIYF

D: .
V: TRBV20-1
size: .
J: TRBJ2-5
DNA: TGCAGTGCCGAGGTTGGAGAGACCCAGTACTTC
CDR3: CSAEVGETQYF

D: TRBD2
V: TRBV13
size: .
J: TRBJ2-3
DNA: TGTGCCAGCAGCCGATTAGCGGGGCCTGGAGATACGCAGTATTTT
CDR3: CASSRLAGPGDTQYF

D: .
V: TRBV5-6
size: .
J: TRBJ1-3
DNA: TGTGCCAGCAGCTTGGCTCGGGACAATCAGAACACCATATATTTT
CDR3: CASSLARDNQNTIYF

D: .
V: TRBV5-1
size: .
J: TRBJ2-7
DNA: TGCGCCAGCAGCGCAATCCCCGGGACGGCCTACGAGCAGTACTTC
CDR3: CASSAIPGTAYEQYF

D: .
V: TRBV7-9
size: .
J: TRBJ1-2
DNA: TGTGCCAGCAGTTGGTTGGAGGGCCCGTCGTATGGCTACACCTTC
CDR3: CASSWLEGPSYGYTF